This T cell receptor beta chain is from a study of neurological immune-mediated disorders. CDR3 length equals 13 residues. CDR1 is MNHEY, CDR2 SMNVEV, per germline (reference sequence). Using its own MiXCR run on the 5' RACE reads, TCRdb lists one record per CDR3 protein. The table has some 50,000 distinct CDR3 sequences, about 23% seen once; the top ten hold more than 20%. This TCR came from a woman in her sixties or seventies in good health. V gene TRBV27 combines with J gene TRBJ2-5, with D tentatively TRBD1 (6 bases). The DNA matches TRBJ2-7 better at its end, which makes the J call doubtful. The sample was PBMCs. The CDR3 DNA reads TGTGCCAGCAGTCGACAGGCCTTTTACGAGCAGTACTTC. This sequence encodes CASSRQAFYEQYF.